The 14 T cell receptor beta chains listed next were all sequenced from one sample in a study of ipilimumab plus nivolumab after autologous stem cell transplantation. TCRdb's table, derived via immunoSEQ multiplex PCR, lists solely in-frame clones and lacks some. The table records around 15,000 clones, around four fifths of them present only once. Sequencing was performed on PBMCs, taken in a trial of ipilimumab plus nivolumab as post-transplant consolidation. The source is a male donor with diffuse large B-cell lymphoma.

V is TRBV18 and J is TRBJ2-1; D gene ambiguous. Germline CDR1 KGHSH, CDR2 LQKENI. The V gene lost 3 bases and the J gene lost 8 bases, with 11 bases spanning the gap. This CDR3 comprises 13 residues. In nucleotides, the CDR3 is TGTGCCAGCTCACCCGATCCGTTCGATGAGCAGTTCTTC. Protein product: CASSPDPFDEQFF.

The CDR3 loop reads CASTKTDRGSYEQYF. In DNA, the CDR3 is TGTGCCAGCACAAAAACGGACAGGGGATCCTACGAGCAGTACTTC. The chain has TRBV27 and TRBJ2-5; 9 bases are shared with TRBD1. The end of the DNA fits TRBJ2-7 better, so the J call may be wrong. Germline CDR1 MNHEY, CDR2 SMNVEV (reference sequence). The CDR3 length is 15 residues.

The chain is built from TRBV7-2 and TRBJ1-1, with D possibly being TRBD1 (5 bases). Germline CDR1 is SGHTA and CDR2 is FQGNSA. CDR3 length: 13 residues. Deletions cut 4 bases from V and 2 bases from J, with 8 bases between. The CDR3 DNA reads as TGTGCCAGCAGCTACACAGGTAACACTGAAGCTTTCTTT. Its translation: CASSYTGNTEAFF.

V gene TRBV5-3 combines with J gene TRBJ2-1, with D hard to call. TRBV5-3 qualifies as an ORF whose function is uncertain. There are 16 residues in the CDR3. V lost 1 base, J lost 5 bases, and 16 bases lay in between. This CDR3 reads CARSLSPSIGNNEQFF. CDR3 nucleotides: TGTGCCAGAAGCTTGAGTCCCAGTATCGGCAACAATGAGCAGTTCTTC.

This chain uses TRBV11-2 with TRBJ2-4, with D uncertain. The CDR3 length is 16 residues. Germline V lookup: CDR1 SGHAT, CDR2 FQNNGV. Trimming left V 3 bases short and J 2 bases short, with 14 bases between. This chain's CDR3 is CASSLVDRSPKNIQYF. The CDR3 DNA reads as TGTGCCAGCAGCTTGGTGGATCGGTCCCCCAAAAACATTCAGTACTTC.

The rearrangement links TRBV5-5 to TRBJ2-6; 7 bases map to TRBD1. The CDR3 covers 15 residues. The V gene end was trimmed by 4 bases and the J gene end by 1 base; junction bases not matched to a gene: 2. Germline V lookup: CDR1 SGHKS, CDR2 YYEKEE (reference sequence). Here the CDR3 DNA reads TGTGCCAGCAGCCAGGACAGGTCTGGGGCCAACGTCCTGACTTTC. The encoded protein is CASSQDRSGANVLTF.

The chain carries TRBV7-9 and TRBJ2-2; TRBD1 might be the D (6 bases). CDR3 size: 19 residues. The germline V gene has CDR1 SEHNR and CDR2 FQNEAQ (reference sequence). Trimming took 3 bases from V and 3 from J, leaving 23 bases between them. The CDR3 spells CASSFNPSGHPRDTGELFF. CDR3 DNA: TGTGCCAGCAGCTTTAACCCCTCGGGACACCCGAGGGACACCGGGGAGCTGTTTTTT.

The chain has TRBV2 and TRBJ2-4; D not resolved. Per the germline V gene, CDR1 is SNHLY and CDR2 is FYNNEI. The CDR3 loop spans 14 amino acids. V was cut by 5 bases and J by 6 bases, with 14 bases left in between. The CDR3 spells CASSPPPRANIQYF. CDR3 sequence (DNA): TGTGCCAGCAGTCCACCCCCTCGGGCAAACATTCAGTACTTC.

This clone occurred a few times. The chain is built from TRBV25-1 and TRBJ1-4; 9 bases fit TRBD1. Looked up from germline, CDR1 is MGHDK and CDR2 is SYGVNS. J gave up 8 bases and V 3 bases, and 7 bases lay outside the gene matches. This CDR3 is 15 amino acids long. The CDR3 DNA sequence: TGTGCCAGCAGTGACTCCGGGACAGGGCGGGAAAAACTGTTTTTT. This encodes CASSDSGTGREKLFF.

This clone appeared a few times. CDR3 residues: CASVPASGGAHTQYF. Written as DNA, the CDR3 is TGTGCCAGCGTACCTGCTAGCGGGGGGGCGCATACGCAGTATTTT. This chain uses TRBV6-6 with TRBJ2-3; 12 nucleotides line up with TRBD2. This CDR3 has 15 residues. CDR1 is MNHNY, CDR2 SVGAGI, per germline (reference sequence). V shed 8 bases and J 7 bases; nucleotides not matched to a gene: 10.

By share, this clone counts as medium-sized (0.01 to 0.1%). V is TRBV19 and J is TRBJ2-7; TRBD1 aligns across 9 bases. V was clipped by 3 bases and J by 2 bases; unmatched bases: 5. Germline-derived CDR1 and CDR2 are LNHDA and SQIVND (reference sequence). This CDR3 has 15 residues. CDR3 loop: CASSMGTGPTYEQYF. CDR3 nucleotide sequence: TGTGCCAGTAGTATGGGGACAGGGCCCACCTACGAGCAGTACTTC.

This clone was recorded a few times. The CDR3 region is CASRGGVAGGETQYF. CDR3 nucleotides: TGTGCCAGCAGAGGTGGGGTAGCGGGAGGGGAGACCCAGTACTTC. J is TRBJ2-5 and V is TRBV11-2, with 11 bases aligning to TRBD2. The CDR3 runs 15 residues. V gave up 6 bases and J gave up 5 bases; unmatched junction bases: 8. Germline CDR1 reads SGHAT; CDR2 reads FQNNGV.

The chain carries TRBV6-5 and TRBJ1-1; no firm D call. This CDR3 is built from 12 residues. Trimming stripped 6 bases from V and 8 bases from J, with 13 bases between. Germline CDR1 is MNHEY and CDR2 is SVGAGI. CDR3: CASSPAGLEAFF. In DNA form, the CDR3 reads TGTGCCAGCAGCCCGGCGGGCCTAGAAGCTTTCTTT.

This clone has more than one count but fewer than ten. V is TRBV2 and J is TRBJ2-1, with D tentatively TRBD2 (5 bases). The V end lost 3 bases, the J end lost 9 bases, and 18 bases lay between the germline ends. Germline V gives CDR1 SNHLY, CDR2 FYNNEI. CDR3 length: 15 residues. The CDR3 nucleotides are TGTGCCAGCAGTGACCCACCTCGAGGGCTGCCTGAGCAGTTCTTC. Translating it yields CASSDPPRGLPEQFF.